Listed here are 19 T cell receptor beta chains from one sample, sequenced in a study of blood T cells in healthy people across ages. A second PCR, run for roughly 7 to 12 cycles, used a sample-barcoded 5' primer plus a J-beta primer mix. One entry per CDR3 protein, called by TCRdb with MiXCR from the 5' RACE reads. Of hundreds of thousands of distinct CDR3 sequences in the sample, about 62% were seen once. Sequenced input: blood. Source of these receptors: a young man in good health.

The chain couples TRBV18 to TRBJ2-3, with a possible D match to TRBD1 (6 bases). V was pared by 2 bases and J by 1 base, with 10 bases between. The CDR3 is 15 residues long. CDR1 is KGHSH and CDR2 is LQKENI in the germline V gene. This chain's CDR3 is CASSPWGPGTDTQYF. Written as DNA, the CDR3 is TGTGCCAGCTCACCATGGGGGCCCGGCACAGATACGCAGTATTTT.

V and J are TRBV7-8 and TRBJ2-3, with D unclear. Per germline, CDR1 SGHVS and CDR2 FQNEAQ. This CDR3 has 13 residues. With 5 bases removed from V and 3 bases from J, the gap between germline ends came to 9 bases. The CDR3 DNA is TGTGCCAGCAGCCTATCTTGGACAGATACGCAGTATTTT. Translated: CASSLSWTDTQYF.

The table lists this clonotype with a few counts. V usage is TRBV12-5 and J usage is TRBJ2-1; 13 nucleotides agree with TRBD2. CDR1 is LGHNT and CDR2 is FRNRAP in the germline V gene. The CDR3 has 14 amino acids. The ends lost 8 bases at V and 7 bases at J; junction bases unmatched: 5. Written as DNA, the CDR3 is TGTGCTAGTAGCGGACTAGCGGGAGAAAATGAGCAGTTCTTC. Residues: CASSGLAGENEQFF.

The gene calls are TRBV29-1 and TRBJ2-5; D is unresolved. CDR3 length: 11 residues. Per the germline V gene, CDR1 is SQVTM and CDR2 is ANQGSEA. The CDR3 bases are TGCAGTGCGGACCAAGGAGAGACCCAGTACTTC. It is translated as CSADQGETQYF.

The V gene is TRBV7-9, the J gene TRBJ1-1; no clear D. The V end lost 0 bases, the J end lost 7 bases, and 18 bases lay between the germline ends. The CDR3 has 16 amino acids. Germline values: CDR1 SEHNR, CDR2 FQNEAQ (reference sequence). The CDR3: CASSLALGIRGLEAFF. Here the CDR3 DNA reads TGTGCCAGCAGCTTAGCGTTAGGGATACGGGGTCTTGAAGCTTTCTTT.

This clonotype was counted between two and nine times. The V gene is TRBV5-5, the J gene TRBJ2-1, with D unresolved. V dropped 4 bases and J dropped 8 bases, with 16 bases sitting between them. This CDR3 region has 14 residues. Germline CDR1 and CDR2: SGHKS and YYEKEE (reference sequence). DNA of the CDR3: TGTGCCAGCAGCCCTTCGGGTAGCCGGGATGAGCAGTTCTTC. Translating it yields CASSPSGSRDEQFF.

The rearrangement joins TRBV29-1 to TRBJ2-3; 9 bases align to TRBD2. The germline V gene encodes CDR1 SQVTM and CDR2 ANQGSEA. The J segment lost 4 bases and the V segment lost 2 bases, leaving 4 bases of the junction unmatched. The CDR3 runs 14 residues. CDR3 DNA: TGCAGCGTTGAATTGATAGCGGGAGCAGATACGCAGTATTTT. Translation: CSVELIAGADTQYF.

The rearrangement links TRBV27 to TRBJ2-7; 7 bases match TRBD2. The DNA end favors TRBJ2-5, so the J call may be wrong. In germline, CDR1 is MNHEY, CDR2 SMNVEV (reference sequence). This CDR3 is 14 amino acids long. This chain's CDR3 is CASSLLAREGTQYF. Here the CDR3 DNA reads TGTGCCAGCAGTTTATTGGCCAGGGAGGGGACCCAGTACTTC.

The J gene is TRBJ2-1, the V gene TRBV5-1; no reliable D call. V was trimmed by 4 bases and J by 5 bases, leaving 22 bases between them. The CDR3 has 17 amino acids. Germline values: CDR1 SGHRS, CDR2 YFSETQ. The CDR3 DNA is TGCGCCAGCAGCCGTGGTCCCCTACTACACCCAAACAATGAGCAGTTCTTC. Amino acid sequence: CASSRGPLLHPNNEQFF.

The rearrangement links TRBV9 to TRBJ1-2; 11 positions match TRBD1. J was trimmed by 3 bases and V by 3 bases; bases with no gene match: 7. CDR1 and CDR2 (germline): SGDLS, YYNGEE. The CDR3 has 16 amino acids. The CDR3 sequence is CASSGHRDRGDYGYTF. The CDR3 region has the DNA TGTGCCAGCAGCGGACACCGGGACAGGGGGGACTATGGCTACACCTTC.

This clonotype was counted many times. This chain uses TRBV5-6 with TRBJ1-2; D is unresolved. Between the trimmed V and J ends, which lost 4 bases and 2 bases, there was a span of 15 bases. Germline CDR1 is SGHDT and CDR2 is YYEEEE. This CDR3 is built from 15 residues. The CDR3 coding sequence is TGTGCCAGCAGCCTAGTTGGCGGGAGAAACTATGGCTACACCTTC. This sequence encodes CASSLVGGRNYGYTF.

V usage is TRBV20-1 and J usage is TRBJ1-2, with D possibly TRBD1 on 6 matching bases. This CDR3 has 13 residues. Germline assignment: CDR1 DFQATT and CDR2 SNEGSKA (reference sequence). Trimming took 0 bases from V and 8 from J, leaving 13 bases between them. The CDR3 region has the DNA TGCAGTGCTAGAGATCAGGCAGGGGCGGGCTACACCTTC. Encoded protein: CSARDQAGAGYTF.

This clonotype was observed a few times. V is TRBV18 and J is TRBJ2-3, with 7 bases fitting TRBD1. The CDR3 is 14 amino acids. The J segment lost 3 bases and the V segment lost 4 bases, leaving 4 bases of the junction unmatched. CDR1 and CDR2 from the germline V gene are KGHSH and LQKENI. CDR3 in DNA: TGTGCCAGCTCACTCGGACAGGCGACAGATACGCAGTATTTT. It is translated as CASSLGQATDTQYF.

V gene TRBV15 combines with J gene TRBJ2-1; 10 nucleotides match TRBD1. The CDR3 contains 16 residues. The junction had 8 bases not matched to a gene; V was cut back by 0 bases and J by 9 bases. Germline assignment: CDR1 LNHNV and CDR2 YYDKDF (reference sequence). DNA for the CDR3: TGTGCCACCAGCAGAGATCGACAGGGGGCTTGGAGTGAGCAGTTCTTC. It is translated as CATSRDRQGAWSEQFF.

This clonotype was detected only a few times. The CDR3 bases are TGTGCCAGCAGTTTGGACAGGGAGATTTACGAGCAGTACTTC. It specifies CASSLDREIYEQYF. The chain carries TRBV28 and TRBJ2-7; 8 bases fit TRBD1. Germline CDR1 MDHEN, CDR2 SYDVKM. The J segment lost 4 bases and the V segment lost 3 bases, leaving 5 bases of the junction unmatched. This CDR3 is built from 14 residues.

This clonotype was detected a few times. The rearrangement links TRBV4-3 to TRBJ2-6; D gene uncertain. This CDR3 comprises 17 residues. CDR1 and CDR2 from the germline V gene are LGHNA and YSLEER. The V end was cut by 0 bases, the J end by 4 bases, with 13 bases between. The CDR3 region is CASSQDYIGSGANVLTF. CDR3 nucleotides: TGCGCCAGCAGCCAAGATTACATAGGTTCAGGGGCCAACGTCCTGACTTTC.

This clonotype was detected a few times. The rearrangement uses TRBV6-2 or TRBV6-3 and TRBJ2-7; D tentatively reads TRBD1 or TRBD2 (5 bases each). Trimming removed 6 bases from V and 3 bases from J, with 18 bases in between. CDR1 is MNHEY, CDR2 SVGEGT, per germline. The CDR3 spans 15 residues. This CDR3 reads CASRQNGAAYYEQYF. The CDR3 DNA is TGTGCCAGCAGGCAAAACGGGGCGGCTTACTACGAGCAGTACTTC.

J is TRBJ1-6 and V is TRBV20-1; no reliable D call. The CDR3 extends over 15 amino acids. V gave up 6 bases and J gave up 7 bases, with 19 bases separating them. CDR1 and CDR2 (germline): DFQATT, SNEGSKA (reference sequence). CDR3 region: CSATSSSFLNSPLHF. The CDR3 DNA reads as TGCAGTGCCACCAGCAGTAGCTTTCTGAATTCACCCCTCCACTTT.

This clonotype was counted many times. The V and J genes are TRBV29-1 and TRBJ2-7; no clear D. Trimming left V 6 bases short and J 3 bases short, with 6 bases between. Per germline, CDR1 SQVTM and CDR2 ANQGSEA. The CDR3 loop spans 10 amino acids. CDR3: CSVLIYEQYF. DNA for the CDR3: TGCAGCGTACTTATCTACGAGCAGTACTTC.